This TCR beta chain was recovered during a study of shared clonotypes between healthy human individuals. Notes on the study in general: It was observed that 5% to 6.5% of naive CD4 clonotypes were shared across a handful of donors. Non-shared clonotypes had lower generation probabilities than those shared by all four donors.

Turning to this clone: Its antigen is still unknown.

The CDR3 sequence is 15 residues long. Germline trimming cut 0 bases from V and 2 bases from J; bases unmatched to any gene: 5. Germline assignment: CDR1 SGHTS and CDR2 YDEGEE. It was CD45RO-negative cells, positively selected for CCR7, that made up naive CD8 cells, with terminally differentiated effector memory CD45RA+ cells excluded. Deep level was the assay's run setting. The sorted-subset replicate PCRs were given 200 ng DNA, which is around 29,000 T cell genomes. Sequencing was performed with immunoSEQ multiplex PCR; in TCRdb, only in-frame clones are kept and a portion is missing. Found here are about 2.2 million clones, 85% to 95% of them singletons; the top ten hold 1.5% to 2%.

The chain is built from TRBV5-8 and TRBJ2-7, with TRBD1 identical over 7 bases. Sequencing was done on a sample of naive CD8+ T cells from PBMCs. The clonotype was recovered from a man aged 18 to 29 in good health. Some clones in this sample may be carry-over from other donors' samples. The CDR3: CASSLEGAGTYEQYF. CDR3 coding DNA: TGTGCCAGCAGCTTGGAGGGGGCGGGCACCTACGAGCAGTACTTC.